This T cell receptor beta chain was recorded in a study of a mutant IDH1 vaccine in newly diagnosed glioma. About the research overall: Sex among treated patients split about 62% male, around 40% female; mean age was roughly 40 years. Most patients had radiochemotherapy with temozolomide before enrollment; others had one alone.

Only a few counts were recorded for this clone. Its target is not known. Produced via immunoSEQ multiplex PCR; TCRdb's table is partial and in-frame only. The table lists some 49,000 clones, approximately 80% of them singletons, with over 4% in the top ten. Time point given: week 47, end of study. The study gave 300 ug of mutant IDH1 20-mer peptide per vaccine dose, with topical imiquimod. The study enrolled donors with new WHO grade 3 or 4 IDH1-mutant, ATRX-lost astrocytomas. The clonotype comes from a middle-aged woman with glioma. Some clones in this sample may be carry-over from other donors' samples. This specimen consisted of PBMCs, obtained from a glioma patient whose treatment included an IDH1 peptide vaccine.

In nucleotides, the CDR3 is TGCGCCAGCAGCTTGGATGGATACGGAACAGGAGCCCAGCATTTT. Its translation: CASSLDGYGTGAQHF. V is TRBV5-1 and J is TRBJ1-5, with TRBD1 as a possible D gene (5 bases). CDR3 size: 15 residues. Germline CDR1 SGHRS, CDR2 YFSETQ. Trimming took 0 bases from V and 11 from J, leaving 18 bases between them.